The 10 T cell receptor beta chains below were found in one sample sequenced in a study of OX40 agonist ivuxolimab in advanced cancers. TCRdb keeps only in-frame clones here, not all; method: immunoSEQ multiplex PCR. Of some 90,000 clones in the sample, roughly 86% were seen once. Sequences were derived from CD4+ or CD8+ T cells sorted from blood, sampled in a trial of the OX40 agonist ivuxolimab. These receptors were taken from an adult with an advanced solid tumor such as melanoma, head and neck, liver or kidney cancer.

CDR3 nucleotide sequence: TGTGCCAGCTCACCACAGGCGACCGGGGAGCTGTTTTTT. Translation: CASSPQATGELFF. The chain recombines TRBV18 with TRBJ2-2; D uncertain. Looked up from germline, CDR1 is KGHSH and CDR2 is LQKENI. V lost 1 base and J 5 bases, leaving 5 bases between the germline ends. The length of the CDR3 is 13 residues.

The chain couples TRBV19 to TRBJ1-1; possible D gene TRBD1, 5 bases. V gave up 3 bases and J gave up 4 bases, with 12 bases separating them. CDR1 is LNHDA and CDR2 is SQIVND in the germline V gene (reference sequence). The CDR3 sequence is 14 residues long. The CDR3 spells CASSMGVWSTEAFF. CDR3 in DNA: TGTGCCAGTAGTATGGGGGTGTGGTCCACTGAAGCTTTCTTT. The full variable domain, in which reference TRBV19 and TRBJ1-1 provide the parts outside the CDR3, is DGGITQSPKYLFRKEGQNVTLSCEQNLNHDAMYWYRQDPGQGLRLIYYSQIVNDFQKGDIAEGYSVSREKKESFPLTVTSAQKNPTAFYLCASSMGVWSTEAFFGQGTRLTVV.

This clone was detected once. The chain employs TRBV30 and TRBJ1-1, with no clear D. CDR1 is GTSNPN and CDR2 is SVGIG in the germline V gene (reference sequence). The CDR3 is 14 residues long. Trimming removed 0 bases at V and 0 bases at J, with 8 bases between. The CDR3 DNA follows: TGTGCCTGGAGTGTTGGGGTCATGAACACTGAAGCTTTCTTT. Its protein is CAWSVGVMNTEAFF.

This chain connects TRBV6-1 to TRBJ2-7; 8 bases are shared with TRBD2. J lost 3 bases, V lost 2 bases, and 9 bases had no gene match. Looked up from germline, CDR1 is MNHNS and CDR2 is SASEGT. The CDR3 contains 16 residues. This CDR3 reads CASSEPERERSYEQYF. The CDR3 region has the DNA TGTGCCAGCAGTGAACCCGAGCGGGAGAGAAGCTACGAGCAGTACTTC.

V gene TRBV15 combines with J gene TRBJ2-7; 8 bases match TRBD2. CDR1 is LNHNV, CDR2 YYDKDF, per germline (reference sequence). The CDR3 contains 14 residues. V lost 0 bases, J lost 2 bases, and 0 bases stayed unmatched. The CDR3 DNA reads TGTGCCACCAGCAGAGAAGCGGGGGCCTACGAGCAGTACTTC. It codes for CATSREAGAYEQYF.

CDR3 sequence reads: CASSPQAGWTETQYF. DNA for the CDR3: TGTGCCAGCAGCCCGCAAGCGGGATGGACAGAGACCCAGTACTTC. J is TRBJ2-5 and V is TRBV7-3; 7 positions agree with TRBD2. The junction had 10 bases not matched to a gene; V was cut back by 5 bases and J by 4 bases. The germline gives CDR1 SGHTA, CDR2 FQGTGA. The CDR3 spans 15 residues.

The V call is TRBV29-1, the J call TRBJ1-1; 9 nucleotides agree with TRBD1. The germline CDR1 and CDR2 sequences are SQVTM and ANQGSEA. CDR3 size: 14 residues. J was trimmed by 4 bases and V by 2 bases; bases with no gene match: 5. CDR3 protein: CSVERATGGTEAFF. Here the CDR3 DNA reads TGCAGCGTTGAACGAGCGACAGGGGGCACTGAAGCTTTCTTT.

The chain uses TRBV27 and TRBJ2-3, with D possibly TRBD2 on 5 matching bases. Germline V gives CDR1 MNHEY, CDR2 SMNVEV (reference sequence). Trimming stripped 0 bases from V and 0 bases from J, with 13 bases between. This CDR3 contains 17 residues. CDR3 sequence reads: CASSLSSARTSTDTQYF. CDR3 nucleotide sequence: TGTGCCAGCAGTTTATCGTCTGCGAGGACTAGCACAGATACGCAGTATTTT.

This clone was seen only once. The chain employs TRBV5-1 and TRBJ2-3; no definite D call. The CDR3 sequence is 15 residues long. In germline, CDR1 is SGHRS, CDR2 YFSETQ. Trimming stripped 6 bases from V and 0 bases from J, with 14 bases between. CDR3 sequence (DNA): TGCGCCAGCACCCCCCTTTCACCTAGCACAGATACGCAGTATTTT. Translation: CASTPLSPSTDTQYF.

This clone was seen just once. The chain has TRBV7-2 and TRBJ2-2; D is unresolved. The V gene lost 1 base and the J gene lost 7 bases, with 1 base spanning the gap. The CDR3 spans 11 residues. Germline V lookup: CDR1 SGHTA, CDR2 FQGNSA. Here the CDR3 DNA reads TGTGCCAGCAGCTTAGACGGGGAGCTGTTTTTT. Protein sequence: CASSLDGELFF.